Listed below are T cell receptor beta chains from one sample, sequenced in a study of cytomegalovirus exposure and HLA in healthy donors. Profiling relied on immunoSEQ multiplex PCR, and the TCRdb table lists in-frame clones only, not all of them. This table has about 83,000 clones, around 79% appearing once. The sequencing input was PBMCs. These receptors came from a man aged 18 to 29 in good health and CMV-seropositive. CDR3s include the opening cysteine and the closing phenylalanine or tryptophan. The D gene is left open where the match is weak. A row's size may be missing; if present it is once, few, many or a size class.

CDR3nt,CDR3aa,abundance,j_gene,d_gene,v_gene
TGCGCCAGCAGCCAAGTACTAGCCGTTTTCGCAGATACGCAGTATTTT,CASSQVLAVFADTQYF,-,TRBJ2-3,-,TRBV4-1
TGCAGTGCTAGTCTCGCAGATACGCAGTATTTT,CSASLADTQYF,-,TRBJ2-3,-,TRBV20-1
TGCAGTGCTTTTCAAAGGACTATTCCGTTCTTC,CSAFQRTIPFF,-,TRBJ2-1,-,TRBV20-1
TGTGCCAGCAGCGTAGGAGGTGGGACAGGGGATACTGAAGCTTTCTTT,CASSVGGGTGDTEAFF,-,TRBJ1-1,TRBD1,TRBV9
TGTGCCAGCAGCTTAGGGCCTGGGGCCAACGTCCTGACTTTC,CASSLGPGANVLTF,-,TRBJ2-6,-,TRBV11-3
TGTGCCAGCACATCAGGGGTGAACACTGAAGCTTTCTTT,CASTSGVNTEAFF,once,TRBJ1-1,-,TRBV28
TGCGCCAGCAGCTTGGAACTGCTTGATACGCAGTATTTT,CASSLELLDTQYF,-,TRBJ2-3,-,TRBV5-1
TGTGCCAGCAGCCCTATAGCGGGCGGGGAGCTGTTTTTT,CASSPIAGGELFF,-,TRBJ2-2,TRBD2,TRBV9
TGTGCCAGCAGGTCCACAGGGGGACAACACGAGCAGTACTTC,CASRSTGGQHEQYF,-,TRBJ2-7,TRBD1,TRBV28
TGTGCCAGCAGTTACTCGTTAGCGGGAGTAAGCGAGCAGTACTTC,CASSYSLAGVSEQYF,-,TRBJ2-7,TRBD2,TRBV6-5
TGTGCCAGCAGTCGCCCGACAGGAATTGAAGCTTTCTTT,CASSRPTGIEAFF,few,TRBJ1-1,-,TRBV6-5
TGTGCCAGCAGTGAGCGTTACGAGCAGTACTTC,CASSERYEQYF,once,TRBJ2-7,-,TRBV6-5
TGTGCCAGCATATTCCCTAAGACTCCCTTGCAAACTGAAGCTTTCTTT,CASIFPKTPLQTEAFF,-,TRBJ1-1,-,TRBV2
TGTGCCAGCAGTGACAGGGGGCGAAGGGATCAGCCCCAGCATTTT,CASSDRGRRDQPQHF,-,TRBJ1-5,TRBD1,TRBV2
TGTGCCAGCAGTTACACAGGGGGCGGGACTCTTTACGAGCAGTACTTC,CASSYTGGGTLYEQYF,-,TRBJ2-7,TRBD1,TRBV6-5
TGTGCCAGCAGCTTAGAGTTGGGGACTTACAATGAGCAGTTCTTC,CASSLELGTYNEQFF,-,TRBJ2-1,-,TRBV11-1
TGCGCCAGCAGCCTTGGAAAAAGCGGGAGAGCAGATACGCAGTATTTT,CASSLGKSGRADTQYF,-,TRBJ2-3,TRBD2,TRBV4-1
TGTGCCAGCAGCCAGACCGGGACTAGCGGCAATGAGCAGTTCTTC,CASSQTGTSGNEQFF,-,TRBJ2-1,TRBD2,TRBV16
TGCGCCAGCACGATACAGGGGGCGGGAGATACGCAGTATTTT,CASTIQGAGDTQYF,-,TRBJ2-3,TRBD1,TRBV5-1
TGTGCCAGCAGTTACCAGGACAGGTCGGATGAAGCTTTCTTT,CASSYQDRSDEAFF,-,TRBJ1-1,TRBD1,TRBV6-5
TGTGCCAGCAGTGGGGTAGCGGGAGGGCCCAATTACAATGAGCAGTTCTTC,CASSGVAGGPNYNEQFF,-,TRBJ2-1,TRBD2,TRBV2
TGTGCCAGCAGTTCTGGCAGACAGTACACTGAAGCTTTCTTT,CASSSGRQYTEAFF,few,TRBJ1-1,-,TRBV6-5
TGTGCCAGCAGCTTGTCGCGACAGGGGGACAATGAGCAGTTCTTC,CASSLSRQGDNEQFF,-,TRBJ2-1,TRBD1,TRBV5-4
TGTGCCAGCAGCCGGCCAGGACTGAGCTCTGGAAACACCATATATTTT,CASSRPGLSSGNTIYF,-,TRBJ1-3,-,TRBV14
TGTGCCAGCAGCCAAATCCACCCCCCGGGACAGGGCTGGGAAGGCTACACCTTC,CASSQIHPPGQGWEGYTF,-,TRBJ1-2,TRBD1,TRBV14
TGCGCCAGCAGCTTGATAGGGCCGGGGGACACTGAAGCTTTCTTT,CASSLIGPGDTEAFF,-,TRBJ1-1,-,TRBV5-1
TGTGCCAGCAGTTTATTCAGGCAAGGCTACACCTTC,CASSLFRQGYTF,-,TRBJ1-2,-,TRBV28
TGCGCCAGCAGCTTGTTGTCCGTCTACGAGCAGTACTTC,CASSLLSVYEQYF,-,TRBJ2-7,-,TRBV5-1
TGTGCCAGCAGTGAAAGTTTACGCACCCTAAGCTATAGCAATCAGCCCCAGCATTTT,CASSESLRTLSYSNQPQHF,many,TRBJ1-5,-,TRBV6-1